Shown below are 13 T cell receptor beta chains from a single sample sequenced in a study of post-analysis software for immune sequencing data. Whole-study findings and limits: Comparison of patients with controls showed five TRBV segments more frequent in patients, TRBV5-6, TRBV5-1 and TRBV20-1 among them.

Unique molecular identifiers were built into the TCR beta cDNA libraries. TCRdb re-derived calls from the PCR reads in MiXCR, one entry per CDR3 protein. The sample yields hundreds of thousands of distinct CDR3 sequences, 25% to 30% seen once. These TCRs are of unknown antigen specificity. Input material: blood. The receptors stem from a girl between 5 and 17 years old with multiple sclerosis.

This clonotype has just a few counts. The rearrangement joins TRBV14 to TRBJ2-5; D remains ambiguous. The CDR3 loop spans 14 amino acids. Germline CDR1 SGHDN, CDR2 FVKESK. The V end lost 2 bases, the J end lost 2 bases, and 9 bases lay between the germline ends. The CDR3 is CASSQRLPQETQYF. The CDR3 DNA sequence: TGTGCCAGCAGCCAAAGACTGCCGCAAGAGACCCAGTACTTC.

This clonotype was counted a few times. The V and J genes are TRBV10-3 and TRBJ1-5, with D possibly matching TRBD1 (6 bases). This CDR3 comprises 14 residues. Trimming took 0 bases from V and 6 from J, leaving 9 bases between them. CDR1 and CDR2 (germline): ENHRY, SYGVKD. CDR3 amino acids: CAISESGGGQPQHF. The CDR3 nucleotides read TGTGCCATCAGTGAGTCAGGGGGGGGTCAGCCCCAGCATTTT.

This clonotype was detected ten times or more. The chain recombines TRBV9 with TRBJ2-3; 9 nucleotides match TRBD2. The germline gives CDR1 SGDLS, CDR2 YYNGEE. Trimming at V came to 2 bases and at J to 5 bases, leaving 15 bases not matched to a gene. The CDR3 length is 18 residues. The CDR3 DNA reads TGTGCCAGCAGCGTGTCCGCCCTAGCGGGAAGAGGGGGAGATACGCAGTATTTT. This translates into CASSVSALAGRGGDTQYF.

The J gene is TRBJ1-2, the V gene TRBV5-1; D unclear. V was cut by 4 bases and J by 8 bases, with 15 bases left in between. Germline-derived CDR1 and CDR2 are SGHRS and YFSETQ. The CDR3 totals 13 residues. CDR3 DNA sequence: TGCGCCAGCAGCCCGCCCGGGTCTAACGGCTACACCTTC. Its translation is CASSPPGSNGYTF.

The chain has TRBV5-1 and TRBJ2-7; D is perhaps TRBD1 or TRBD2 (8 bases each). The germline gives CDR1 SGHRS, CDR2 YFSETQ. Trimming took 0 bases from V and 1 from J, leaving 23 bases between them. The CDR3 runs 19 residues. The CDR3 coding sequence is TGCGCCAGCAGCTTGGGGGACAGGTACAGCGGGGGAAATTCCTACGAGCAGTACTTC. Translation: CASSLGDRYSGGNSYEQYF.

This chain links TRBV27 with TRBJ1-2, with D unresolved. CDR1 and CDR2 from the germline V gene are MNHEY and SMNVEV (reference sequence). V was pared by 5 bases and J by 8 bases, with 18 bases between. The CDR3 sequence is 14 residues long. CDR3 sequence: CASSTPQSQAGYTF. The CDR3 DNA sequence: TGTGCCAGCAGTACCCCTCAGTCCCAGGCGGGCTACACCTTC.

In its sample, this clonotype was seen a few times. V and J are TRBV28 and TRBJ1-1; D is possibly TRBD1 (5 bases). The length of the CDR3 is 13 residues. Trimming removed 7 bases from V and 4 bases from J, with 13 bases in between. Germline loops: CDR1 MDHEN, CDR2 SYDVKM. CDR3 amino acids: CASKEGRVTEAFF. The CDR3 nucleotides are TGTGCCAGCAAAGAGGGGAGGGTCACTGAAGCTTTCTTT.

This clonotype appeared a few times. The genes are TRBV28 and TRBJ2-1, with D perhaps being TRBD1 or TRBD2 (7 bases each). Germline V gene sequence: CDR1 MDHEN, CDR2 SYDVKM. The CDR3 totals 12 residues. V gave up 7 bases and J gave up 12 bases, with 16 bases separating them. The CDR3 sequence: CASNPGGRGQFF. The CDR3 DNA sequence: TGTGCCAGCAACCCAGGGGGGAGGGGGCAGTTCTTC.

This clonotype was seen ten or more times. The V call is TRBV10-3, the J call TRBJ2-5; D gene uncertain. V gave up 0 bases and J gave up 7 bases, with 6 bases separating them. Germline V gene lookup returns CDR1 ENHRY and CDR2 SYGVKD. This CDR3 is built from 12 residues. The CDR3 sequence is CAISESDGTQYF. Written as DNA, the CDR3 is TGTGCCATCAGTGAGTCGGATGGGACCCAGTACTTC.

The J gene is TRBJ2-3, the V gene TRBV6-1, with D possibly being TRBD1 or TRBD2 (6 bases each). The CDR3 is 16 amino acids. In germline, CDR1 is MNHNS, CDR2 SASEGT. Trimming shortened V by 3 bases and J by 3 bases, and 16 bases separated the two germline ends. The CDR3 loop reads CASSDSTGRRTDTQYF. The CDR3, as DNA: TGTGCCAGCAGTGATTCTACAGGGAGGAGAACAGATACGCAGTATTTT.

The V call is TRBV7-6, the J call TRBJ2-3; D not resolved. Germline CDR1 reads SGHVS; CDR2 reads FNYEAQ. The length of the CDR3 is 17 residues. Deletions cut 5 bases from V and 0 bases from J, with 18 bases between. This CDR3 is CASSPRTADLSTDTQYF. CDR3 coding DNA: TGTGCCAGCAGCCCCCGGACCGCCGATCTTAGCACAGATACGCAGTATTTT.

The chain has TRBV7-2 and TRBJ2-1; tentative D call: TRBD1 (5 bases). CDR3 length: 16 amino acids. The V gene's germline CDR1 is SGHTA and CDR2 FQGNSA. V was trimmed by 5 bases and J by 3 bases, leaving 17 bases between them. The CDR3 region has the DNA TGTGCCAGCAGCGCTGAAGGGGTACTCCTCTACAATGAGCAGTTCTTC. Its protein is CASSAEGVLLYNEQFF.

This clonotype was observed at least ten times. V usage is TRBV6-1 and J usage is TRBJ1-2; 8 bases are shared with TRBD1. V shed 6 bases, J shed 5 bases, and the junction held 8 bases outside the gene matches. Germline values: CDR1 MNHNS, CDR2 SASEGT. This CDR3 has 14 amino acids. The chain's CDR3 is CASSPRTGIYGYTF. The CDR3 bases are TGTGCCAGCAGCCCCCGGACAGGGATATATGGCTACACCTTC.